The clone carrying this TCR beta chain has only a few counts. The antigen remains undetermined. With 2 bases removed from V and 4 bases from J, the gap between germline ends came to 9 bases. The CDR3 is made up of 13 amino acids. This entry belongs to a study of T cell repertoires in cytomegalovirus infection. Across the study: In public TCR beta signatures, there were indications of both CMV infection and matching HLA type. Whole-study results and caveats: Totalled public TCR beta family frequency picked out people who carried CMV plus the relevant HLA. Across the ex vivo response, the dominant clonotypes were HLA-C-restricted CMV-specific TCR beta clonotypes.

One entry per CDR3 protein, called by TCRdb with MiXCR from the reads. The sample gives about 250,000 distinct CDR3 sequences, approximately 15% of which show up once; roughly half is in the top ten. The sequenced sample consisted of CD8+ T cells from PBMCs. This sequence joins TRBV12-3 or TRBV12-4 and TRBJ2-7; D not resolved. The sequence came from a human donor in good health (CMV status not recorded). Some clones in this sample may be carry-over from other donors' samples. The CDR3 is CASSLRSQYEQYF. Written as DNA, the CDR3 is TGTGCCAGCAGTTTACGTTCTCAGTACGAGCAGTACTTC.